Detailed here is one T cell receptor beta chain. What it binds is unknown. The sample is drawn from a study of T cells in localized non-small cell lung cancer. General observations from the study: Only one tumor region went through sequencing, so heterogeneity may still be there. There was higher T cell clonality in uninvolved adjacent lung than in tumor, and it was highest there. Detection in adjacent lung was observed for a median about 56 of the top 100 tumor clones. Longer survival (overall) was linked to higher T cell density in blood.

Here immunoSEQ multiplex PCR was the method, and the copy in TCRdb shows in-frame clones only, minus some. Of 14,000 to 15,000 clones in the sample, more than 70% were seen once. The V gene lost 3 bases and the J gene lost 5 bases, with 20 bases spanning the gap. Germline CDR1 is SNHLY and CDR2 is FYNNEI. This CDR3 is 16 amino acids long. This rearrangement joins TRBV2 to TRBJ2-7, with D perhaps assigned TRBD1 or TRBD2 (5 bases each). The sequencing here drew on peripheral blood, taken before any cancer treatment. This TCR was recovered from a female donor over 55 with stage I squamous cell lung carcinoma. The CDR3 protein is CASSDTNPGQSHEQYF. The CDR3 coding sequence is TGTGCCAGCAGTGACACAAACCCGGGGCAGTCCCACGAGCAGTACTTC.